This T cell receptor (beta chain) was recorded in a study of cytomegalovirus exposure and HLA in healthy donors. Turning to the study itself: Genetic ancestry analysis placed over 65% of the approximately 400 donors that were genotyped in the Caucasian-associated cluster. Study findings and constraints: Sequence variants that were highly shared formed a cluster that was likely a sequencing artifact. In a later analysis, productive TCRs from donors in an Asian-associated ancestry cluster reportedly carried fewer N-insertions than the cohort mean.

The primer mix had 60 Vbeta and 13 Jbeta primers. Profiled with immunoSEQ multiplex PCR; TCRdb holds only in-frame clones, not every one. The sample has some 100,000 clones; 65% to 80% are singletons. Only one count was recorded for this clone. Antigen specificity is unknown. This receptor was taken from a woman between 45 and 60 years old in good health and CMV-seropositive. Material for sequencing was PBMCs.

CDR3 sequence: CASSAPRITDTQYF. The DNA of the CDR3 is TGTGCCAGCAGCGCGCCGAGGATTACAGATACGCAGTATTTT. This chain joins TRBV5-4 and TRBJ2-3; no definite D call. V lost 4 bases, J lost 3 bases, and 12 bases lay in between. From germline, CDR1 is SGHNT and CDR2 YYREEE (reference sequence). The CDR3 extends over 14 amino acids. The full variable domain, completed using reference TRBV5-4 and TRBJ2-3, is ETGVTQSPTHLIKTRGQQVTLRCSSQSGHNTVSWYQQALGQGPQFIFQYYREEENGRGNFPPRFSGLQFPNYSSELNVNALELDDSALYLCASSAPRITDTQYFGPGTRLTVL.